This TCR beta chain was obtained from a study of blood T cell repertoires in COVID-19. Whole-study context: Sample material is recorded as cDNA or gDNA derived from T cells, B-cell-depleted T cells, or PBMCs.

CDR3 length: 13 amino acids. V was shortened by 9 bases and J by 0 bases, with 8 bases between the two germline ends. CDR1 and CDR2 from the germline V gene are KGHDR and SFDVKD. This table comes from immunoSEQ multiplex PCR, and its TCRdb copy is limited to in-frame clones, with some not included. The data hold 380,000 or so clones, with 89% observed a single time. The sequenced material came from peripheral blood. The chain has TRBV24-1 and TRBJ2-1; D unresolved. This TCR derives from a man in his forties with acute or convalescent COVID-19. CDR3 DNA: TGTGCCACCGGCGGTAGCTCCTACAATGAGCAGTTCTTC. The encoded protein is CATGGSSYNEQFF.